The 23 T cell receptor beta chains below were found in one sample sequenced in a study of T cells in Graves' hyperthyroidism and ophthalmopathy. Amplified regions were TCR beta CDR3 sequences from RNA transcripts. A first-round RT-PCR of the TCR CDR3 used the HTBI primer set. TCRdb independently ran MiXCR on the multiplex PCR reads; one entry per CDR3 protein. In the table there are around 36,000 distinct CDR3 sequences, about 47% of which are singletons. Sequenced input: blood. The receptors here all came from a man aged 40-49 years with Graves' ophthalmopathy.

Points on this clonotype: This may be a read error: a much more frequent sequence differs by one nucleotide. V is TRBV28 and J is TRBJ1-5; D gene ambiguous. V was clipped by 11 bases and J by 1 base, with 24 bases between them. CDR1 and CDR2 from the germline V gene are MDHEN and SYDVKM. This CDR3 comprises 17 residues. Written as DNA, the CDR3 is TGTGCCGGCCAGAAACCTTTGGGCGGACGGAGCAATCAGCCCCAGCATTTT. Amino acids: CAGQKPLGGRSNQPQHF. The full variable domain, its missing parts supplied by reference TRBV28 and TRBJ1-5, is DVKVTQSSRYLVKRTGEKVFLECVQDMDHENMFWYRQDPGLGLRLIYFSYDVKMKEKGDIPEGYSVSREKKERFSLILESASTNQTSMYLCAGQKPLGGRSNQPQHFGDGTRLSIL.

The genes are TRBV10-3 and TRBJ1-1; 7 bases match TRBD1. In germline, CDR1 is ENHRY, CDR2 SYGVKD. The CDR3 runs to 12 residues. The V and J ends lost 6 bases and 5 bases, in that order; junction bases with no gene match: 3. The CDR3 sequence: CAIRQGRTEAFF. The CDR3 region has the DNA TGTGCCATCAGACAGGGGAGGACTGAAGCTTTCTTT.

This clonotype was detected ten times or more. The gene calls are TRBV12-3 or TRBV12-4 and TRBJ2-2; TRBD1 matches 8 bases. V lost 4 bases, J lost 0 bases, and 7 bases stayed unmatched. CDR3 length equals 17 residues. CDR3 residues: CASSYPTGATNTGELFF. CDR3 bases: TGTGCCAGCAGTTACCCGACAGGGGCAACGAACACCGGGGAGCTGTTTTTT.

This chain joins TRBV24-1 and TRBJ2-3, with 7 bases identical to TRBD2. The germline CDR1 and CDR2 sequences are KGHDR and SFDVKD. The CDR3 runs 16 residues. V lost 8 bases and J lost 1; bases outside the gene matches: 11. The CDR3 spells CATTSGRAARTDTQYF. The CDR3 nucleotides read TGTGCCACCACCTCTGGGAGGGCTGCACGCACAGATACGCAGTATTTT.

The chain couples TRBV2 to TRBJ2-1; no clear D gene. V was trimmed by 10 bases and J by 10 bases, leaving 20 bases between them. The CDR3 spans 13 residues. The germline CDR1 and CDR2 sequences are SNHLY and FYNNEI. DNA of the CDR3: TGTGCCATCCTACGGCCTAATTTGTACGAGCAGTTCTTC. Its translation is CAILRPNLYEQFF.

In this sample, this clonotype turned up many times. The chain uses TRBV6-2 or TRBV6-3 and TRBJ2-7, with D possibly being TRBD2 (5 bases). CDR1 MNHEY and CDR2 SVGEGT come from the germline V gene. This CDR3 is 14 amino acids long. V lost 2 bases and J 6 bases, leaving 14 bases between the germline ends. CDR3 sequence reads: CASSYGGLTGEQYF. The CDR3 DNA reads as TGTGCCAGCAGTTACGGAGGCCTTACTGGCGAGCAGTACTTC.

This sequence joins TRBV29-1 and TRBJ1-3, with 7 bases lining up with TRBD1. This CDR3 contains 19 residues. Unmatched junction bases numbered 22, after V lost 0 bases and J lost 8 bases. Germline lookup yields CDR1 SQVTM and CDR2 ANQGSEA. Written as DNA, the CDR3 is TGCAGCGTTGAAGACTTGACGGGACAGCTAACTAACTATGGCTACACCATATATTTT. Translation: CSVEDLTGQLTNYGYTIYF.

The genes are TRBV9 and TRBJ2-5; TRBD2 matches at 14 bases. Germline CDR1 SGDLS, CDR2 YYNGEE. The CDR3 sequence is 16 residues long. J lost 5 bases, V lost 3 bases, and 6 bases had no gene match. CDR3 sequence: CASSARLAGGQETQYF. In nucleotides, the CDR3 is TGTGCCAGCAGCGCCCGACTAGCGGGGGGGCAGGAGACCCAGTACTTC. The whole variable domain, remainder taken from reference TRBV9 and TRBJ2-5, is DSGVTQTPKHLITATGQRVTLRCSPRSGDLSVYWYQQSLDQGLQFLIQYYNGEERAKGNILERFSAQQFPDLHSELNLSSLELGDSALYFCASSARLAGGQETQYFGPGTRLLVL.

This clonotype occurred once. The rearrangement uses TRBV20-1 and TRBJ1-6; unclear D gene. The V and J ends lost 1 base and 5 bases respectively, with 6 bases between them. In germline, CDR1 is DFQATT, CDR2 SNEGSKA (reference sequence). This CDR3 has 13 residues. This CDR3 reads CSARVGNNSPLHF. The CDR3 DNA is TGCAGTGCTAGAGTAGGGAATAATTCACCCCTCCACTTT.

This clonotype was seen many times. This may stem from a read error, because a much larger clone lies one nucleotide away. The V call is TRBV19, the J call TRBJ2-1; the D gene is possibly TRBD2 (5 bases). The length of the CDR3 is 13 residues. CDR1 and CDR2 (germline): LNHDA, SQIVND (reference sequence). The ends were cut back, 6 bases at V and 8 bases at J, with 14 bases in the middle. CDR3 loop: CASRRGPVDEQFF. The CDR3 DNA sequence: TGTGCCAGTAGGCGAGGGCCTGTGGATGAGCAGTTCTTC.

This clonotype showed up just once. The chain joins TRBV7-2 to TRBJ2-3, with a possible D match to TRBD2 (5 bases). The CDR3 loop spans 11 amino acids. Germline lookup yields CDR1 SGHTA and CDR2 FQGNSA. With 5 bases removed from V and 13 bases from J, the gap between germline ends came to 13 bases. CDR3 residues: CASSPYIGEYF. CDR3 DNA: TGTGCCAGCAGCCCTTACATCGGGGAGTATTTT.

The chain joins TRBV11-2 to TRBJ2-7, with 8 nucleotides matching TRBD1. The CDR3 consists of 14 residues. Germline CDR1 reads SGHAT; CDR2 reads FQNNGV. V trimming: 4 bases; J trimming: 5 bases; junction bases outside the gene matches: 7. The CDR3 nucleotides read TGTGCCAGCAGCTCGGCAGGGGGCAACAACGAGCAGTACTTC. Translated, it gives CASSSAGGNNEQYF.

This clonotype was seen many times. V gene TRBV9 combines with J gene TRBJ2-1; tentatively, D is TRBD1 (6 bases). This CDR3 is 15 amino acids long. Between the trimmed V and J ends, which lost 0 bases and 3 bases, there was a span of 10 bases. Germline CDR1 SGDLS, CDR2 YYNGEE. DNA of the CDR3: TGTGCCAGCAGCGTAGAGGGACACATCTACAATGAGCAGTTCTTC. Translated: CASSVEGHIYNEQFF.

In nucleotides, the CDR3 is TGCAGTGCCACGGGCGCCGGGGGCCGTGGAAACACCTTC. Encoded protein: CSATGAGGRGNTF. This rearrangement joins TRBV20-1 to TRBJ1-2; D perhaps matches TRBD1 (6 bases). This CDR3 comprises 13 residues. Germline V gene sequence: CDR1 DFQATT, CDR2 SNEGSKA (reference sequence). The V and J ends lost 6 bases and 12 bases respectively, with 23 bases between them.

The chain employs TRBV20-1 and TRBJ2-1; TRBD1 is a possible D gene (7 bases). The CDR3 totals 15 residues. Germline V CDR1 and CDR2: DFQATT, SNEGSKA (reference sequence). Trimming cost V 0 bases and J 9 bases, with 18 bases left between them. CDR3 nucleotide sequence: TGCAGTGCTAGAGACGCGGGACAGCCGAACACTGAGCAGTTCTTC. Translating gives CSARDAGQPNTEQFF.

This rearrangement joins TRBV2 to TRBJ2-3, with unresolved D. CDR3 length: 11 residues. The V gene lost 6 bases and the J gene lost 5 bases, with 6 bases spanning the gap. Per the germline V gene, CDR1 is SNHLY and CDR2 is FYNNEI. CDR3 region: CASRTEDTQYF. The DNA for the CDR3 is TGTGCCAGCAGAACAGAAGATACGCAGTATTTT.

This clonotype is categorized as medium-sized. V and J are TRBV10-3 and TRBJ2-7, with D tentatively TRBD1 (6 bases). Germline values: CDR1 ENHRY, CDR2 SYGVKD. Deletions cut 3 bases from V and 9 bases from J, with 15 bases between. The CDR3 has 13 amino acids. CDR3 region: CAISDTGRGWQYF. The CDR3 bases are TGTGCCATCAGTGACACGGGAAGGGGGTGGCAGTACTTC.

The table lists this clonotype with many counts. The CDR3 nucleotides read TGTGCCAGCAGCCAGGGACAGGGGATGAACACTGAAGCTTTCTTT. It yields the protein CASSQGQGMNTEAFF. This chain links TRBV11-2 with TRBJ1-1; 10 nucleotides line up with TRBD1. The J segment lost 0 bases and the V segment lost 5 bases, leaving 3 bases of the junction unmatched. The CDR3 length is 15 residues. Germline V CDR1 and CDR2: SGHAT, FQNNGV.

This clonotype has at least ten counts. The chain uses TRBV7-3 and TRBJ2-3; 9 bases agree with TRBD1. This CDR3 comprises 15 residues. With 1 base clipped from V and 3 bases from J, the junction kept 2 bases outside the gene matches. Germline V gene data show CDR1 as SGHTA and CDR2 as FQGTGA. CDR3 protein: CASSLSGTGTDTQYF. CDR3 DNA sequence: TGTGCCAGCAGCTTAAGTGGGACAGGGACAGATACGCAGTATTTT. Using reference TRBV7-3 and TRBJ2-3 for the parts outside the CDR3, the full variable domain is GAGVSQTPSNKVTEKGKYVELRCDPISGHTALYWYRQSLGQGPEFLIYFQGTGAADDSGLPNDRFFAVRPEGSVSTLKIQRTERGDSAVYLCASSLSGTGTDTQYFGPGTRLTVL.

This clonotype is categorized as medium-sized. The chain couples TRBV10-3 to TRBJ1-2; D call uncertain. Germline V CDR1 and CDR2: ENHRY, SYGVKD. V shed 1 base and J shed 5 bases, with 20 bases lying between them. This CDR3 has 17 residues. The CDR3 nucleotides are TGTGCCATCAGTGAGTGGGTGGTATTGGGGTCGGTATATGGCTACACCTTC. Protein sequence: CAISEWVVLGSVYGYTF.

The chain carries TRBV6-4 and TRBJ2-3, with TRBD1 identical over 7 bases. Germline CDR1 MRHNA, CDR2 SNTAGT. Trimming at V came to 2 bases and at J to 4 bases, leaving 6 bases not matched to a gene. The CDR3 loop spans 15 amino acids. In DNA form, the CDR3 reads TGTGCCAGCAGTGACAGACAGGGCGGGCCAGATACGCAGTATTTT. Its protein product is CASSDRQGGPDTQYF.

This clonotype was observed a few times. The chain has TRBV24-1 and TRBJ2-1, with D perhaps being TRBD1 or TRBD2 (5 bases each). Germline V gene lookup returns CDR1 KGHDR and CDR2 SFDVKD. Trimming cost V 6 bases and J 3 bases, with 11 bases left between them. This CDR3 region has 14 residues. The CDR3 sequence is CATSTRGVYNEQFF. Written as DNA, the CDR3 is TGTGCCACCAGTACGAGGGGTGTCTACAATGAGCAGTTCTTC.

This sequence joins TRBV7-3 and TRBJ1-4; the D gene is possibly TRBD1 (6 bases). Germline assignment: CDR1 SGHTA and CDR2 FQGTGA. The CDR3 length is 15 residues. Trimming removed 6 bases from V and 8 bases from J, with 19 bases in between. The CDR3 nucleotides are TGTGCCAGCAGGGATGCGGGGAGGAGGGGGGAAAAACTGTTTTTT. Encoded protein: CASRDAGRRGEKLFF.